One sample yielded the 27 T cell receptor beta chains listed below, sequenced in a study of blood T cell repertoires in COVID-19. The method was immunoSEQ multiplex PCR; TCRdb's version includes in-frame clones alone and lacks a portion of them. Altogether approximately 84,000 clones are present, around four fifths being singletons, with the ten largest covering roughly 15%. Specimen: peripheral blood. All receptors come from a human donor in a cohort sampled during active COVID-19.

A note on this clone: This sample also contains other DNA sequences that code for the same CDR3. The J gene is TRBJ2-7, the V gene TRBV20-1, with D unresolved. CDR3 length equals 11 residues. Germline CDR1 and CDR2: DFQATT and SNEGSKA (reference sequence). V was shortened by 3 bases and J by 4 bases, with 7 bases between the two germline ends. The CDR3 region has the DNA TGCAGTGCTAGCCCCAGTTACGAGCAGTACTTC. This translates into CSASPSYEQYF.

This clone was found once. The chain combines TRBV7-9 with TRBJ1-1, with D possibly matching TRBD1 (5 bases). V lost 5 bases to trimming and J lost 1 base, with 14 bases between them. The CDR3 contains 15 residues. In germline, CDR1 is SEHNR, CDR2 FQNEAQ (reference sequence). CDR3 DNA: TGTGCCAGCAGCCATCTCACAGGCAGGAACACTGAAGCTTTCTTT. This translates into CASSHLTGRNTEAFF.

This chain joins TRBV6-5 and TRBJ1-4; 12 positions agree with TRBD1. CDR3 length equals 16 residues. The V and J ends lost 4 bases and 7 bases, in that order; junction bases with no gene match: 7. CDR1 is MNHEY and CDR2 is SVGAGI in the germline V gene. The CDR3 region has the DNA TGTGCCAGCAGTTGGGGACAGGGGGCGGTAGGTGAAAAACTGTTTTTT. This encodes CASSWGQGAVGEKLFF.

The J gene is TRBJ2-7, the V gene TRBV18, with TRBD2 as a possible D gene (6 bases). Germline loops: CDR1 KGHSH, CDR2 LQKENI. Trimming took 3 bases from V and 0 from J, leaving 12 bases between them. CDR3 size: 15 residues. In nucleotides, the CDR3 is TGTGCCAGCTCACCGGGACTCACGAGCTCCTACGAGCAGTACTTC. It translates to CASSPGLTSSYEQYF.

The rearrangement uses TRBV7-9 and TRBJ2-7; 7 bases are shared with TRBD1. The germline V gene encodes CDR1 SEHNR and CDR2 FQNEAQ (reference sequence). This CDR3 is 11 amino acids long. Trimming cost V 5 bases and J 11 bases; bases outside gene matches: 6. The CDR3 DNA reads TGTGCCAGCAGCCTAGGGACAGAGAAGTACTTC. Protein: CASSLGTEKYF.

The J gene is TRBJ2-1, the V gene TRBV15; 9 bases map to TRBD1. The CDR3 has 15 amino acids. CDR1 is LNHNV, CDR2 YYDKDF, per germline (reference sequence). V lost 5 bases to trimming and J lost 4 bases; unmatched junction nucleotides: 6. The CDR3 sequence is CATSLRDRAYNEQFF. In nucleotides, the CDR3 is TGTGCCACCAGCCTACGGGACAGGGCATACAATGAGCAGTTCTTC.

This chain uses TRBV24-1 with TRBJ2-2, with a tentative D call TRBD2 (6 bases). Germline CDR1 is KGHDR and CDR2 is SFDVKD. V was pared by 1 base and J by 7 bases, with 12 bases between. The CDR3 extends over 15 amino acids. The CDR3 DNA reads TGTGCCACCAGTGATTTCCGGAGGGGAGGCGGGGAGCTGTTTTTT. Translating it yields CATSDFRRGGGELFF.

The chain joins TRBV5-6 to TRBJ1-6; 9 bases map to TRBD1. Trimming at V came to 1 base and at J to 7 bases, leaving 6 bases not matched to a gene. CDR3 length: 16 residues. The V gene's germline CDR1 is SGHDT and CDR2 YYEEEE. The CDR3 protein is CASSLKSGTGNSPLHF. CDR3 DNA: TGTGCCAGCAGCTTGAAGTCCGGGACAGGGAATTCACCCCTCCACTTT.

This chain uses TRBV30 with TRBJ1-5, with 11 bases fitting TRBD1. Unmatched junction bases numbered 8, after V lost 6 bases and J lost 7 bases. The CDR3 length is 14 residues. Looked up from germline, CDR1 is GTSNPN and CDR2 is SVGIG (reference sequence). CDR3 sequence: CACRKGQGGQPQHF. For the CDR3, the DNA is TGTGCCTGTCGAAAGGGACAGGGGGGGCAGCCCCAGCATTTT. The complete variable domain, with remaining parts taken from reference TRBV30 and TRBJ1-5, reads SQTIHQWPATLVQPVGSPLSLECTVEGTSNPNLYWYRQAAGRGLQLLFYSVGIGQISSEVPQNLSASRPQDRQFILSSKKLLLSDSGFYLCACRKGQGGQPQHFGDGTRLSIL.

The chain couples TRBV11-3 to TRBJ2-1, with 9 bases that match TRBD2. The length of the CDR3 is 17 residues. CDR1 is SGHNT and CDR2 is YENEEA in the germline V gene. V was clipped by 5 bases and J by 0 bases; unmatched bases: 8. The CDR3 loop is CASSLGGGVPSYNEQFF. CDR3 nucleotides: TGTGCCAGCAGCCTGGGCGGGGGGGTCCCCTCCTACAATGAGCAGTTCTTC.

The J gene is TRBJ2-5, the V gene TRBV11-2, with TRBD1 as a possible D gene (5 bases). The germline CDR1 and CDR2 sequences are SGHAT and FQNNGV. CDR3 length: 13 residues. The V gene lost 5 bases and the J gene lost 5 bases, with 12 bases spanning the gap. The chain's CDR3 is CASSPQGSETQYF. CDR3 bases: TGTGCCAGCAGCCCCCAGGGCAGCGAGACCCAGTACTTC. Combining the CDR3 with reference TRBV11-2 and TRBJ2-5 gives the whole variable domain EAGVAQSPRYKIIEKRQSVAFWCNPISGHATLYWYQQILGQGPKLLIQFQNNGVVDDSQLPKDRFSAERLKGVDSTLKIQPAKLEDSAVYLCASSPQGSETQYFGPGTRLLVL.

The CDR3 here is CASSPTRADTQYF. The CDR3 DNA is TGTGCCAGCAGTCCAACTAGGGCAGATACGCAGTATTTT. This sequence joins TRBV12-3 or TRBV12-4 and TRBJ2-3; D may be TRBD2 (5 bases). V dropped 5 bases and J dropped 4 bases, with 10 bases sitting between them. CDR3 size: 13 residues.

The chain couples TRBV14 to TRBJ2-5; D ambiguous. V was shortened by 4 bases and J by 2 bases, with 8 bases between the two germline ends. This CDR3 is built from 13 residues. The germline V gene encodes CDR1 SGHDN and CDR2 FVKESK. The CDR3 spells CASSRLRQETQYF. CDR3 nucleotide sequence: TGTGCCAGCAGCCGCCTCCGGCAAGAGACCCAGTACTTC.

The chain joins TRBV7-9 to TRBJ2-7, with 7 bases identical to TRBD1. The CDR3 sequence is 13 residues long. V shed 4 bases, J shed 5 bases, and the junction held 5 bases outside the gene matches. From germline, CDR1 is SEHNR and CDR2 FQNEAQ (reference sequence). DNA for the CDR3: TGTGCCAGCAGCTCCTTGGGACAGCACGAGCAGTACTTC. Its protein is CASSSLGQHEQYF.

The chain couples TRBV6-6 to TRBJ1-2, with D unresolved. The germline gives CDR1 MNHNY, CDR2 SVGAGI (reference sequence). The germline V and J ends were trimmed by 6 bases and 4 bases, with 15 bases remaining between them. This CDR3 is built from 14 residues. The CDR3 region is CASSRDTLGYGYTF. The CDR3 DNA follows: TGTGCCAGCAGCCGCGACACGCTCGGCTATGGCTACACCTTC.

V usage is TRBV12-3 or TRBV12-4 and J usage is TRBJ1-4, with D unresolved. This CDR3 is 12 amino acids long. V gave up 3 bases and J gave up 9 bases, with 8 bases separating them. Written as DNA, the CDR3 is TGTGCCAGCAGTTTCGAGGGTCAAAAACTGTTTTTT. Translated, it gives CASSFEGQKLFF.

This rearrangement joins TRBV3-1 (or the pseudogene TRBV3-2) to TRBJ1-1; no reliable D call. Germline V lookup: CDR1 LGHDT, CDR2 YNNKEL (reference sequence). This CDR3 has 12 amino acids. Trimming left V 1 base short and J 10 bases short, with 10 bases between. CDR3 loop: CASSQGSQRAFF. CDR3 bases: TGTGCCAGCAGCCAAGGTTCACAGAGAGCTTTCTTT.

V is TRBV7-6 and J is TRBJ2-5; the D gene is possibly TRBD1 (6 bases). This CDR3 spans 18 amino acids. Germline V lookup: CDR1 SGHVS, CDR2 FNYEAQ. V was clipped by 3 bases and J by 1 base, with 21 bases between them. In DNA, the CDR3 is TGTGCCAGCAGCTTTAATGAGGGGACAAAGAAATTCCAAGAGACCCAGTACTTC. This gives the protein CASSFNEGTKKFQETQYF.

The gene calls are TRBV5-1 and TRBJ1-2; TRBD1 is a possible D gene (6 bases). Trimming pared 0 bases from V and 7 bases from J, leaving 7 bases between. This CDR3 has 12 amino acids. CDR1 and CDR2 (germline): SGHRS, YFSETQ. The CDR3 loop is CASSLEQGGYTF. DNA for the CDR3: TGCGCCAGCAGCTTGGAACAGGGTGGCTACACCTTC. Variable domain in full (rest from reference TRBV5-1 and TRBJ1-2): KAGVTQTPRYLIKTRGQQVTLSCSPISGHRSVSWYQQTPGQGLQFLFEYFSETQRNKGNFPGRFSGRQFSNSRSEMNVSTLELGDSALYLCASSLEQGGYTFGSGTRLTVV.

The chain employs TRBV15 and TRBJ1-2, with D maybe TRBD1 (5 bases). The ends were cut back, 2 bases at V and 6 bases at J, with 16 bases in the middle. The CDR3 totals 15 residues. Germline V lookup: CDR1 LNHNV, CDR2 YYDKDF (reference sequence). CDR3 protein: CATSRLLGTGNGYTF. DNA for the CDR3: TGTGCCACCAGCAGACTCCTTGGTACAGGCAATGGCTACACCTTC. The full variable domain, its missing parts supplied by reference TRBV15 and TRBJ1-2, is DAMVIQNPRYQVTQFGKPVTLSCSQTLNHNVMYWYQQKSSQAPKLLFHYYDKDFNNEADTPDNFQSRRPNTSFCFLDIRSPGLGDTAMYLCATSRLLGTGNGYTFGSGTRLTVV.

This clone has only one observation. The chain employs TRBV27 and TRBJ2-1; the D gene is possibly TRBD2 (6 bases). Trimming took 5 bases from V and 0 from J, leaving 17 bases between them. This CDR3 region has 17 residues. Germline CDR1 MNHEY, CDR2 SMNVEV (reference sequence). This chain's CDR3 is CASSPRAGRSSYNEQFF. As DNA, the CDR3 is TGTGCCAGCAGTCCTAGGGCGGGAAGATCCTCCTACAATGAGCAGTTCTTC.

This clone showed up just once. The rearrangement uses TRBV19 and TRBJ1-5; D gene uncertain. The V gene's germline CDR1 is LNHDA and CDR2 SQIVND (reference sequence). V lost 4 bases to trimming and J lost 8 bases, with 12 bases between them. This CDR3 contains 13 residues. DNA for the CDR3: TGTGCCAGTAGTAGCCAACTTGTGGAGCCCCAGCATTTT. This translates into CASSSQLVEPQHF. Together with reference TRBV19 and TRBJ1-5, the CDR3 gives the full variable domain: DGGITQSPKYLFRKEGQNVTLSCEQNLNHDAMYWYRQDPGQGLRLIYYSQIVNDFQKGDIAEGYSVSREKKESFPLTVTSAQKNPTAFYLCASSSQLVEPQHFGDGTRLSIL.

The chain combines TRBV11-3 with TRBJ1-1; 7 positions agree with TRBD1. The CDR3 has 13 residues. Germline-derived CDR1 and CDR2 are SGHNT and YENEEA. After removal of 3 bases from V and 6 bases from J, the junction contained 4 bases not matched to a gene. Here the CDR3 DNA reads TGTGCCAGCAGCTTTACAGGGGCCCCTGAAGCTTTCTTT. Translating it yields CASSFTGAPEAFF.

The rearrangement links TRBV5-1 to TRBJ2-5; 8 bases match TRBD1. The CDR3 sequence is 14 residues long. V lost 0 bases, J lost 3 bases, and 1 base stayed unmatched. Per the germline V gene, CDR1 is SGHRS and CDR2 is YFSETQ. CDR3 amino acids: CASSLVDREETQYF. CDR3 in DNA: TGCGCCAGCAGCTTGGTGGACAGGGAAGAGACCCAGTACTTC.

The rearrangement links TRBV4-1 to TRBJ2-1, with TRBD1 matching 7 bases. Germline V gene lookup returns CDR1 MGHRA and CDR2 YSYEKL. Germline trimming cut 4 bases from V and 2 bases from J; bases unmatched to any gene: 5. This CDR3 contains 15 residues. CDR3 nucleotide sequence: TGCGCCAGCAGCCGCGGACAGGAGCCCTACAATGAGCAGTTCTTC. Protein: CASSRGQEPYNEQFF.

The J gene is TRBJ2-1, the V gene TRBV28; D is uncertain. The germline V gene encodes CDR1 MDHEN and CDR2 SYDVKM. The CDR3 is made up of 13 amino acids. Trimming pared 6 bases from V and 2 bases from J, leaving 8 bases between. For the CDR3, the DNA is TGTGCCAGCAGAGGCGCGGCCTACAATGAGCAGTTCTTC. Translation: CASRGAAYNEQFF.

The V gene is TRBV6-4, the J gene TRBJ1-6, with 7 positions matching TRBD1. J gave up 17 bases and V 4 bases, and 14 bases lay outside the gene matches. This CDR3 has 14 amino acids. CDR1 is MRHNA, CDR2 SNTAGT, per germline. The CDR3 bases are TGTGCCAGCAGTGGAGCTCGGACAGGTCGGCTCTTCCACTTT. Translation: CASSGARTGRLFHF.